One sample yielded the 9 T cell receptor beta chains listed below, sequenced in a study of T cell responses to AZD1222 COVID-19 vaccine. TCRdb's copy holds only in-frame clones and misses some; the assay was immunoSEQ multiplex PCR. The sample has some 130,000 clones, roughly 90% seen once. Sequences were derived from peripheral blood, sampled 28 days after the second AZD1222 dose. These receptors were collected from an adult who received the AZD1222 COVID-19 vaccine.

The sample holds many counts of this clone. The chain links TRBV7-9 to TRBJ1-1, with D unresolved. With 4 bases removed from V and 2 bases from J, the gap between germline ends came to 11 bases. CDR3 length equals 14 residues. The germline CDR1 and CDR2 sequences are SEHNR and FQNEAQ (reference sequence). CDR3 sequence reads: CASSSLSGNTEAFF. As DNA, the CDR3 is TGTGCCAGCAGCTCCCTTTCGGGCAACACTGAAGCTTTCTTT.

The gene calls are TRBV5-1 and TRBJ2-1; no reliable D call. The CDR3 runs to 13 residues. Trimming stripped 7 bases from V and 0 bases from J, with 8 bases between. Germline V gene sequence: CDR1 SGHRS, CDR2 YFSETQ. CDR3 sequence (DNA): TGCGCCAGCGCAGTTGACTCCTACAATGAGCAGTTCTTC. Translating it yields CASAVDSYNEQFF. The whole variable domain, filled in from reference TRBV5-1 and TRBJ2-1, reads KAGVTQTPRYLIKTRGQQVTLSCSPISGHRSVSWYQQTPGQGLQFLFEYFSETQRNKGNFPGRFSGRQFSNSRSEMNVSTLELGDSALYLCASAVDSYNEQFFGPGTRLTVL.

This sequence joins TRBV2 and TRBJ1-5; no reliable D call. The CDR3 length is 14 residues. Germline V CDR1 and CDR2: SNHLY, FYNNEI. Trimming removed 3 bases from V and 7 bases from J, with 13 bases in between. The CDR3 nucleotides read TGTGCCAGCAGTGAGGCAACAGTACTGCAGCCCCAGCATTTT. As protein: CASSEATVLQPQHF. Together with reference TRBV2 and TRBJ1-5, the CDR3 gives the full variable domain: EPEVTQTPSHQVTQMGQEVILRCVPISNHLYFYWYRQILGQKVEFLVSFYNNEISEKSEIFDDQFSVERPDGSNFTLKIRSTKLEDSAMYFCASSEATVLQPQHFGDGTRLSIL.

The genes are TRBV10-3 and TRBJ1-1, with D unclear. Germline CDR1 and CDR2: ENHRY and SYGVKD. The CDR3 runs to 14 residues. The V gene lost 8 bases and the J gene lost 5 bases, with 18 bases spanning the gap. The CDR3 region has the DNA TGTGCCATCGCTGCGGGCGAGAGTGGGACTGAAGCTTTCTTT. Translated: CAIAAGESGTEAFF.

The CDR3 protein is CASSPHTGTGVGSNQPQHF. The CDR3 DNA reads as TGTGCCAGCAGCCCTCATACCGGGACAGGGGTAGGGAGCAATCAGCCCCAGCATTTT. The chain employs TRBV7-8 and TRBJ1-5; 10 bases map to TRBD1. The CDR3 length is 19 residues. Germline loops: CDR1 SGHVS, CDR2 FQNEAQ. V lost 5 bases, J lost 1 base, and 14 bases stayed unmatched. Combining the CDR3 with reference TRBV7-8 and TRBJ1-5 gives the whole variable domain GAGVSQSPRYKVAKRGQDVALRCDPISGHVSLFWYQQALGQGPEFLTYFQNEAQLDKSGLPSDRFFAERPEGSVSTLKIQRTQQEDSAVYLCASSPHTGTGVGSNQPQHFGDGTRLSIL.

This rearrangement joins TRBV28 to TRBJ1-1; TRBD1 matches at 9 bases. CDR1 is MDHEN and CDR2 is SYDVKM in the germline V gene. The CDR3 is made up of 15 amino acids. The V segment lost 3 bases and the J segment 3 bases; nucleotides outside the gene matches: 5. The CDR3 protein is CASSFNRGLYTEAFF. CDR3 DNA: TGTGCCAGCAGTTTTAACAGGGGGCTGTACACTGAAGCTTTCTTT.

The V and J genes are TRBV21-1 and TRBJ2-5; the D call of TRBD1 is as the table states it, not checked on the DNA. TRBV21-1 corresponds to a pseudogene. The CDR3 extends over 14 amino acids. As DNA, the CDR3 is TGTGCCAGCCCTCGGACAGGGAACCAAGAGACCCAGTACTTC. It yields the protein CASPRTGNQETQYF.

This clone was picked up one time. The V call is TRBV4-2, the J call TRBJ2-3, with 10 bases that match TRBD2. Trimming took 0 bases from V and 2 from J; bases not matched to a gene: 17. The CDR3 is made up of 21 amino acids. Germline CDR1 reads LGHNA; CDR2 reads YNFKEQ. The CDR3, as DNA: TGTGCCAGCAGCCAAGATTTTGGGACTAGCGCTTTGGGGACGTACACAGATACGCAGTATTTT. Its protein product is CASSQDFGTSALGTYTDTQYF.

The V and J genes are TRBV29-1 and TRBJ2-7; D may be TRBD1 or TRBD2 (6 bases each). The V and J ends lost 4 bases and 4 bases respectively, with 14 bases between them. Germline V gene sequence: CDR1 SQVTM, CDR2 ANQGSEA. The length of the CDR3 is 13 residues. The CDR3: CSVVRGEAYEQYF. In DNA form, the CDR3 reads TGCAGCGTTGTAAGGGGGGAGGCGTACGAGCAGTACTTC.